This T cell receptor (beta chain) was recorded in a study of cytomegalovirus exposure and HLA in healthy donors. As for this clone: The antigen is not known.

Germline V gene lookup returns CDR1 MNHNY and CDR2 SVGAGI (reference sequence). The length of the CDR3 is 15 residues. V was pared by 0 bases and J by 2 bases, with 9 bases between. The study, taken as a whole, reports: A classifier reportedly called cytomegalovirus status with high sensitivity and specificity. Common viral pathogens (according to a later analysis) appeared linked to several of the most significant clusters. The authors considered a cluster of highly shared sequence variants likely to be a sequencing artifact.

The PCR used 60 Vbeta and 13 Jbeta primers. TCRdb's table, derived via immunoSEQ multiplex PCR, lists solely in-frame clones and lacks some. This sample contains approximately 120,000 clones. The TCR originated in a man aged 40-49 years in good health and CMV-seronegative. Input material: PBMCs. This rearrangement joins TRBV6-6 to TRBJ2-3, with D possibly TRBD2 on 5 matching bases. CDR3 in DNA: TGTGCCAGCAGTTACTCGGGAGCAGACACAGATACGCAGTATTTT. Its protein is CASSYSGADTDTQYF.